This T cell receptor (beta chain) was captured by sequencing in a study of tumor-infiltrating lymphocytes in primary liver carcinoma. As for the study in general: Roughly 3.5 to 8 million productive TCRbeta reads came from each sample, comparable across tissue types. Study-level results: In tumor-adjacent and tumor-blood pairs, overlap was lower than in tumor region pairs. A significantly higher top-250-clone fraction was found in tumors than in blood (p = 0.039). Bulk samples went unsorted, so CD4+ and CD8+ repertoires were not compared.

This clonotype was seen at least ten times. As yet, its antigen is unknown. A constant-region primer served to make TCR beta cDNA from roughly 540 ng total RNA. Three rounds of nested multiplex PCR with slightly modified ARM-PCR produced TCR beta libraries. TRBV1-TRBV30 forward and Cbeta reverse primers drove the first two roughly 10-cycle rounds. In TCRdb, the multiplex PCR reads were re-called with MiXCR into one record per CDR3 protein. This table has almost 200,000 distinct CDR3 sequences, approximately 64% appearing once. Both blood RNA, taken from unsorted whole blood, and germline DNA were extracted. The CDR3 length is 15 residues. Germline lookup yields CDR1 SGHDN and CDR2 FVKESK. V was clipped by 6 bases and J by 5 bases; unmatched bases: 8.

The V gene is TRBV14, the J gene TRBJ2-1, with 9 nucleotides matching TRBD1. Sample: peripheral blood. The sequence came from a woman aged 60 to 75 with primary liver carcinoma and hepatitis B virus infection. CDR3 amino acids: CASSRRDRVHNEQFF. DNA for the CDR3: TGTGCCAGCAGTCGACGGGACAGGGTCCACAATGAGCAGTTCTTC.